The present T cell receptor (beta chain) was sequenced within a study of cytomegalovirus exposure and HLA in healthy donors. General study findings and limits: Most TCR sequences were seen very rarely across donors, but some public TCRs occurred in many. Within the data, a cluster of highly shared sequence variants was likely a sequencing artifact.

PCR employed 60 Vbeta and 13 Jbeta primers. The data were produced by immunoSEQ multiplex PCR, yet TCRdb's version contains in-frame clones alone and is incomplete. This repertoire includes under 200,000 clones. This CDR3 region has 12 residues. Per the germline V gene, CDR1 is MNHEY and CDR2 is SMNVEV (reference sequence). Trimming stripped 8 bases from V and 1 base from J, with 9 bases between. In the case of this clone: The antigen is undetermined.

This receptor was identified in a man in his thirties or forties in good health and CMV-seronegative. The sample comprised PBMCs. The chain couples TRBV27 to TRBJ2-7; D may be TRBD2 (5 bases). Here the CDR3 DNA reads TGTGCCAGCGGACTGGGATCCTACGAGCAGTACTTC. Its translation is CASGLGSYEQYF.